Sequencing of this TCR beta chain was carried out in a study of long-term antiretroviral therapy in people with HIV. All participants with HIV were treated in the United States. A v3.0 immunoSEQ assay was performed at survey level. Profiled with immunoSEQ multiplex PCR; TCRdb holds only in-frame clones, not every one. The table has about 33,000 clones, 65% to 80% seen once. CDR1 is SNHLY and CDR2 is FYNNEI in the germline V gene. This CDR3 is 13 amino acids long. V was shortened by 4 bases and J by 3 bases, with 9 bases between the two germline ends. The sequence derives from a woman aged 45-60 years with HIV. The chain links TRBV2 to TRBJ1-2; no firm D call. Sequencing used unsorted PBMCs, obtained 2 years after starting antiretroviral therapy. CDR3 protein: CASSVFGDYGYTF. CDR3 DNA sequence: TGTGCCAGCAGTGTTTTCGGCGACTATGGCTACACCTTC.